This T cell receptor (beta chain) was recovered during a study of blood T cell repertoires in COVID-19. Study details: Specimens from acute and convalescent COVID-19 originated in the United States, Italy and Spain. PBMCs, B-cell-depleted T cells, or T cells were the source of the cDNA or gDNA that made up the material.

CDR1 and CDR2 from the germline V gene are MGHRA and YSYEKL. V lost 4 bases and J lost 5; bases outside the gene matches: 12. The CDR3 extends over 16 amino acids. In the original analysis: The authors estimated nucleated cell counts from reference gene primer amplification. Sequencing was performed with immunoSEQ multiplex PCR; in TCRdb, only in-frame clones are kept and a portion is missing. The DNA was the basis for D and trimming; V, J and clone size are from that table. The table lists 150,000 to 200,000 clones, around 80% of them singletons, with over 13% in the top ten. The sequencing sample was made of peripheral blood. This TCR was sampled from a man aged 25-45 years with active or convalescent COVID-19. The chain links TRBV4-1 to TRBJ1-1, with 8 bases aligning to TRBD1. CDR3 bases: TGCGCCAGCAGCCCCCGGACAGGGACCGGAGGAACTGAAGCTTTCTTT. It specifies CASSPRTGTGGTEAFF.